One and the same sample provided the 8 T cell receptor beta chains below, sequenced in a study of T cells in Graves' hyperthyroidism and ophthalmopathy. RNA transcripts yielded amplified TCR beta CDR3 regions. Primed by the HTBI set, a first-round RT-PCR was run on the TCR CDR3. Each CDR3 protein gets one entry after TCRdb re-called the multiplex PCR reads with MiXCR. The sample lists about 640,000 distinct CDR3 sequences; 20% were seen once. The sequencing sample was made of blood. Receptor source: a man aged 25-40 years with Graves' ophthalmopathy.

This clonotype has a count of ten or more. The chain carries TRBV28 and TRBJ2-7; perhaps TRBD2 as D (5 bases). Trimming left V 6 bases short and J 6 bases short, with 15 bases between. The CDR3 spans 13 residues. From germline, CDR1 is MDHEN and CDR2 SYDVKM. This CDR3 is CASSRTEVREQYF. In DNA, the CDR3 is TGTGCCAGCAGCCGGACGGAGGTCCGCGAGCAGTACTTC.

This clonotype has just a few counts. This chain joins TRBV6-1 and TRBJ2-2; unclear D gene. Germline V CDR1 and CDR2: MNHNS, SASEGT. V shed 5 bases and J shed 5 bases, with 12 bases lying between them. This CDR3 comprises 14 residues. The CDR3 loop is CASSPTAATGELFF. The CDR3 DNA sequence: TGTGCCAGCAGTCCAACCGCGGCTACCGGGGAGCTGTTTTTT.

The chain carries TRBV4-1 and TRBJ2-1; D not certain. V lost 3 bases to trimming and J lost 7 bases, with 13 bases between them. From germline, CDR1 is MGHRA and CDR2 YSYEKL. This CDR3 region has 14 residues. This chain's CDR3 is CASSQGSRLNEQFF. The CDR3 coding sequence is TGCGCCAGCAGCCAGGGCAGCAGACTGAATGAGCAGTTCTTC.

In this sample, this clonotype turned up many times. CDR3 bases: TGTGCCAGCACGACAGAGGGGGTCTACGAGCAGTACTTC. Amino acid sequence: CASTTEGVYEQYF. The chain uses TRBV28 and TRBJ2-7, with D perhaps matching TRBD1 (6 bases). The CDR3 has 13 amino acids. The V and J ends lost 7 bases and 3 bases respectively, with 13 bases between them. The germline CDR1 and CDR2 sequences are MDHEN and SYDVKM. The full variable domain, completed using reference TRBV28 and TRBJ2-7, is DVKVTQSSRYLVKRTGEKVFLECVQDMDHENMFWYRQDPGLGLRLIYFSYDVKMKEKGDIPEGYSVSREKKERFSLILESASTNQTSMYLCASTTEGVYEQYFGPGTRLTVT.

This clonotype was seen more than once but under ten times. The gene calls are TRBV11-2 and TRBJ2-2; TRBD2 matches 10 bases. In germline, CDR1 is SGHAT, CDR2 FQNNGV. CDR3 length: 19 residues. Losses at the gene ends were 0 bases for V and 0 bases for J; bases not matched to a gene: 7. Written as DNA, the CDR3 is TGTGCCAGCAGCTTAGATGGGGTAGCGGGAGGTTCGAACACCGGGGAGCTGTTTTTT. This translates into CASSLDGVAGGSNTGELFF.

The V and J genes are TRBV29-1 and TRBJ1-1; D is unresolved. Trimming took 8 bases from V and 3 from J, leaving 16 bases between them. The CDR3 extends over 13 amino acids. Germline V CDR1 and CDR2: SQVTM, ANQGSEA. The CDR3 sequence is CSFQAERDTEAFF. The CDR3 DNA follows: TGCAGCTTCCAAGCAGAACGGGACACTGAAGCTTTCTTT.

This clonotype has only a few counts. J is TRBJ2-5 and V is TRBV10-3; D uncertain. The germline CDR1 and CDR2 sequences are ENHRY and SYGVKD. This CDR3 has 13 amino acids. V was shortened by 10 bases and J by 5 bases, with 17 bases between the two germline ends. Here the CDR3 DNA reads TGTGCCACCCACGGGCGTGATTGGGAGACCCAGTACTTC. It specifies CATHGRDWETQYF.

The chain employs TRBV29-1 and TRBJ1-2, with 8 bases lining up with TRBD1. This CDR3 contains 12 residues. Per the germline V gene, CDR1 is SQVTM and CDR2 is ANQGSEA. V trimming: 3 bases; J trimming: 4 bases; junction bases outside the gene matches: 1. For the CDR3, the DNA is TGCAGCGTTGAGGACAGGGCCTATGGCTACACCTTC. It encodes CSVEDRAYGYTF. Using reference TRBV29-1 and TRBJ1-2 for the parts outside the CDR3, the full variable domain is SAVISQKPSRDICQRGTSLTIQCQVDSQVTMMFWYRQQPGQSLTLIATANQGSEATYESGFVIDKFPISRPNLTFSTLTVSNMSPEDSSIYLCSVEDRAYGYTFGSGTRLTVV.